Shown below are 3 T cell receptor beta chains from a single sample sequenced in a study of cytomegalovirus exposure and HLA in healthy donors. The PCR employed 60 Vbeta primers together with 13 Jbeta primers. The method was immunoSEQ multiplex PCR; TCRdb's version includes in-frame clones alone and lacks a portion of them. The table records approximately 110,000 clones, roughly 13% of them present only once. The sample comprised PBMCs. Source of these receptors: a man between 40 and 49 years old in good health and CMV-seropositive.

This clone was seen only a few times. The DNA of the CDR3 is TGCGCCAGCAGCTCCGGGACTAGCGAGAGCGGGTACAATGAGCAGTTCTTC. Translating it yields CASSSGTSESGYNEQFF. The V and J genes are TRBV5-1 and TRBJ2-1; 10 bases line up with TRBD2. Germline CDR1 and CDR2: SGHRS and YFSETQ. The CDR3 is 17 residues long. Trimming at V came to 3 bases and at J to 4 bases, leaving 10 bases not matched to a gene.

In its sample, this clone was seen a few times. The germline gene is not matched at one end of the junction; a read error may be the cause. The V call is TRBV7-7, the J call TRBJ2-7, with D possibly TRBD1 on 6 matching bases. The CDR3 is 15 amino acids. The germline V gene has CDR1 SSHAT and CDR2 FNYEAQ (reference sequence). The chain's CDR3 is CASSLNRDTTYEQYF. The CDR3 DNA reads TGTGCTAGCAGCTTAAATAGGGACACAACCTACGAGCAGTACTTC.

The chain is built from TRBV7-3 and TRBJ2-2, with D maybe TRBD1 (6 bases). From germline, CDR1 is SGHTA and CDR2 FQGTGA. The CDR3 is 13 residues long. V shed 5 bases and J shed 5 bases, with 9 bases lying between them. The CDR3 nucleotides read TGTGCCAGCAGCGCACAGGGAACCGGGGAGCTGTTTTTT. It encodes CASSAQGTGELFF.